This TCR beta chain stems from a study of OX40 agonist ivuxolimab in advanced cancers. Study-level points and caveats: Also showing low normalized T-cell clonal expansion were some of the nonresponders.

Sequencing used immunoSEQ multiplex PCR; TCRdb keeps in-frame clones, though not all of them. The sample holds more than 60,000 clones, roughly 94% seen once. CDR3 length: 17 residues. CDR1 is LGHNA, CDR2 YSLEER, per germline. Trimming removed 4 bases from V and 1 base from J; junction bases left unmatched: 10. Notes on this clone: Antigen specificity is unknown.

The clonotype comes from an adult with an advanced solid tumor such as melanoma, head and neck, liver or kidney cancer. The material sequenced was CD4+ or CD8+ T cells sorted from blood, taken in a trial of the OX40 agonist ivuxolimab. The chain recombines TRBV4-3 with TRBJ2-5; 9 bases fit TRBD1. The DNA of the CDR3 is TGCGCCAGCAGCCCGAGAACGACAGGGGGGAGCCAAGAGACCCAGTACTTC. This gives the protein CASSPRTTGGSQETQYF.